A selection of T cell receptor beta chains follows, all from one sample in a study of cytomegalovirus exposure and HLA in healthy donors. Measured with immunoSEQ multiplex PCR; TCRdb has only the in-frame clones, and not every one. The sample has about 110,000 clones, over 65% seen once. Material: PBMCs. The receptors come from a man younger than 45 in good health and CMV-seropositive. Both conserved end residues are part of each CDR3. Each record gives: CDR3 length, V gene, D gene, clone size, J gene, CDR3 protein, CDR3 DNA. The D gene is left open where the match is weak. Clone size is stated in some rows and not others, as once, few, many or a class when expanded.

length: 15
V: TRBV18
D: -
size: few
J: TRBJ2-7
CDR3: CASSPPLGGPYEQYF
DNA: TGTGCCAGCTCACCACCCTTAGGAGGACCCTACGAGCAGTACTTC

length: 14
V: TRBV27
D: TRBD1
size: -
J: TRBJ1-5
CDR3: CASRPTGGGQPQHF
DNA: TGTGCCAGCAGGCCTACAGGGGGAGGTCAGCCCCAGCATTTT

length: 12
V: TRBV11-2
D: TRBD1
size: -
J: TRBJ1-2
CDR3: CASSQNRGGYTF
DNA: TGTGCCAGCAGCCAAAACAGGGGTGGCTACACCTTC

length: 13
V: TRBV6-5
D: -
size: -
J: TRBJ1-3
CDR3: CASISFGGNTIYF
DNA: TGTGCCAGCATCTCCTTCGGGGGGAACACCATATATTTT

length: 14
V: TRBV2
D: -
size: -
J: TRBJ1-5
CDR3: CASSGWRDGGPQHF
DNA: TGTGCCAGCAGTGGGTGGAGGGATGGAGGACCCCAGCATTTT

length: 13
V: TRBV27
D: -
size: -
J: TRBJ2-5
CDR3: CASSLFLQETQYF
DNA: TGTGCCAGCAGTTTATTTCTCCAAGAGACCCAGTACTTC

length: 13
V: TRBV10-3
D: -
size: -
J: TRBJ1-4
CDR3: CAISEGAAEKLFF
DNA: TGTGCCATCAGTGAAGGGGCGGCTGAAAAACTGTTTTTT

length: 14
V: TRBV6-1
D: TRBD1
size: -
J: TRBJ1-1
CDR3: CASTRDRANTEAFF
DNA: TGTGCCAGCACCAGGGACAGGGCGAACACTGAAGCTTTCTTT

length: 14
V: TRBV4-1
D: -
size: -
J: TRBJ1-1
CDR3: CASSLGGGHTEAFF
DNA: TGCGCCAGCAGCTTAGGGGGTGGGCACACTGAAGCTTTCTTT

length: 16
V: TRBV28
D: -
size: -
J: TRBJ1-5
CDR3: CASSLSALYSNQPQHF
DNA: TGTGCCAGCAGTTTATCCGCGTTATATAGCAATCAGCCCCAGCATTTT

length: 16
V: TRBV27
D: TRBD1
size: -
J: TRBJ1-6
CDR3: CASSPGQGTYNSPLHF
DNA: TGTGCCAGCAGTCCAGGACAGGGGACCTATAATTCACCCCTCCACTTT

length: 16
V: TRBV27
D: -
size: -
J: TRBJ2-2
CDR3: CASGSGARANTGELFF
DNA: TGTGCCAGCGGTTCGGGAGCTCGAGCGAACACCGGGGAGCTGTTTTTT

length: 16
V: TRBV14
D: TRBD2
size: -
J: TRBJ2-3
CDR3: CASSRPGTSDTDTQYF
DNA: TGTGCCAGCAGCCGCCCCGGGACTAGCGACACAGATACGCAGTATTTT

length: 18
V: TRBV11-2
D: -
size: few
J: TRBJ2-6
CDR3: CASSVTGLGFSGANVLTF
DNA: TGTGCCAGCAGCGTAACAGGGTTGGGGTTCTCTGGGGCCAACGTCCTGACTTTC

length: 12
V: TRBV11-3
D: -
size: -
J: TRBJ2-2
CDR3: CASSSYTGELFF
DNA: TGTGCCAGCAGCTCGTACACCGGGGAGCTGTTTTTT

length: 19
V: TRBV28
D: TRBD1
size: -
J: TRBJ1-5
CDR3: CASSFVVVRGKQGNQPQHF
DNA: TGTGCCAGCAGTTTCGTGGTGGTTCGGGGAAAACAGGGGAATCAGCCCCAGCATTTT

length: 16
V: TRBV10-3
D: TRBD1
size: -
J: TRBJ1-2
CDR3: CAISGRQGVDSYGYTF
DNA: TGTGCCATCAGTGGGCGACAGGGCGTTGACAGCTATGGCTACACCTTC

length: 14
V: TRBV30
D: -
size: few
J: TRBJ1-5
CDR3: CAWAQGQFDQPQHF
DNA: TGTGCCTGGGCCCAGGGGCAGTTTGATCAGCCCCAGCATTTT

length: 13
V: TRBV7-2
D: -
size: -
J: TRBJ2-5
CDR3: CASSPGGSETQYF
DNA: TGTGCCAGCAGCCCTGGGGGGTCAGAGACCCAGTACTTC

length: 14
V: TRBV6-1
D: -
size: -
J: TRBJ2-2
CDR3: CASSRQTNTGELFF
DNA: TGTGCCAGCAGTCGACAGACGAACACCGGGGAGCTGTTTTTT

length: 18
V: TRBV21-1
D: -
size: -
J: TRBJ1-5
CDR3: CASSKVGGSRVSGQPQHF
DNA: TGTGCCAGCAGCAAAGTAGGGGGATCAAGGGTAAGCGGTCAGCCCCAGCATTTT

length: 15
V: TRBV5-4
D: TRBD2
size: -
J: TRBJ2-7
CDR3: CASSSQTSGETGQYF
DNA: TGTGCCAGCAGCTCCCAGACTAGCGGGGAAACCGGGCAGTACTTC

length: 14
V: TRBV9
D: TRBD1
size: -
J: TRBJ1-2
CDR3: CASSMERTGYGYTF
DNA: TGTGCCAGCAGCATGGAGAGGACAGGCTATGGCTACACCTTC

length: 13
V: TRBV10-3
D: TRBD1
size: -
J: TRBJ2-7
CDR3: CAIRGQGSYEQYF
DNA: TGTGCCATCAGGGGACAGGGATCCTACGAGCAGTACTTC

length: 16
V: TRBV28
D: TRBD2
size: -
J: TRBJ2-3
CDR3: CASSLTLAGVADTQYF
DNA: TGTGCCAGCAGTTTAACCTTGGCGGGGGTGGCAGATACGCAGTATTTT

length: 18
V: TRBV7-9
D: -
size: few
J: TRBJ1-2
CDR3: CASSLARDGHRTNYGYTF
DNA: TGTGCCAGCAGCTTAGCGCGGGACGGACACAGAACTAACTATGGCTACACCTTC

length: 13
V: TRBV5-6
D: -
size: -
J: TRBJ1-1
CDR3: CASSLYGSTEAFF
DNA: TGTGCCAGCAGCTTGTACGGGTCCACTGAAGCTTTCTTT

length: 14
V: TRBV5-4
D: TRBD2
size: -
J: TRBJ2-7
CDR3: CASSLLAGGHEQYF
DNA: TGTGCCAGCAGCCTTCTAGCGGGGGGCCACGAGCAGTACTTC

length: 18
V: TRBV28
D: TRBD1
size: -
J: TRBJ2-7
CDR3: CASSPNPGQGPYLYEQYF
DNA: TGTGCCAGCAGTCCAAATCCGGGACAGGGTCCCTACCTCTACGAGCAGTACTTC

length: 11
V: TRBV7-2
D: -
size: -
J: TRBJ1-2
CDR3: CASSEPDHYTF
DNA: TGTGCCAGCAGTGAGCCCGATCACTACACCTTC

length: 15
V: TRBV2
D: TRBD1
size: -
J: TRBJ1-1
CDR3: CASSAPGQPNTEAFF
DNA: TGTGCCAGCAGTGCGCCGGGACAGCCGAACACTGAAGCTTTCTTT

length: 15
V: TRBV2
D: -
size: few
J: TRBJ1-2
CDR3: CASSDLRLPNYGYTF
DNA: TGTGCCAGCAGTGACTTGAGACTACCTAACTATGGCTACACCTTC

length: 14
V: TRBV25-1
D: -
size: -
J: TRBJ1-1
CDR3: CASSEDSVNTEAFF
DNA: TGTGCCAGCAGTGAAGACAGTGTGAACACTGAAGCTTTCTTT

length: 13
V: TRBV19
D: -
size: -
J: TRBJ2-7
CDR3: CASSPALNYEQYF
DNA: TGTGCCAGTAGTCCCGCCCTAAACTACGAGCAGTACTTC

length: 15
V: TRBV18
D: TRBD1
size: -
J: TRBJ1-1
CDR3: CASSPPGGGFTEAFF
DNA: TGTGCCAGCTCACCCCCCGGAGGGGGCTTCACTGAAGCTTTCTTT

length: 14
V: TRBV7-2
D: TRBD1
size: -
J: TRBJ2-7
CDR3: CASSLGQGVYEQYF
DNA: TGTGCCAGCAGCTTAGGACAGGGGGTCTACGAGCAGTACTTC

length: 14
V: TRBV28
D: -
size: -
J: TRBJ1-1
CDR3: CASSLIRQNTEAFF
DNA: TGTGCCAGCAGTTTAATCCGACAGAACACTGAAGCTTTCTTT

length: 20
V: TRBV28
D: TRBD2
size: -
J: TRBJ2-5
CDR3: CASRGRGTSGGRTLQETQYF
DNA: TGTGCCAGCAGGGGCCGGGGGACTAGCGGGGGCCGCACCCTCCAAGAGACCCAGTACTTC

length: 17
V: TRBV9
D: TRBD1
size: few
J: TRBJ2-7
CDR3: CASSVDRTGQGSNEQYF
DNA: TGTGCCAGCAGCGTAGATCGTACGGGACAGGGAAGCAACGAGCAGTACTTC

length: 14
V: TRBV28
D: -
size: -
J: TRBJ2-7
CDR3: CASSFLPPSYEQYF
DNA: TGTGCCAGCAGTTTCCTACCGCCATCCTACGAGCAGTACTTC

length: 13
V: TRBV27
D: -
size: -
J: TRBJ2-1
CDR3: CASSLARYNEQFF
DNA: TGTGCCAGCAGTTTAGCCAGGTACAATGAGCAGTTCTTC

length: 17
V: TRBV5-1
D: TRBD1
size: -
J: TRBJ2-7
CDR3: CASSLGGASRGLYEQYF
DNA: TGCGCCAGCAGCTTGGGGGGCGCGTCTAGGGGGCTCTACGAGCAGTACTTC

length: 16
V: TRBV7-2
D: -
size: -
J: TRBJ1-5
CDR3: CASSSGWRGTGQPQHF
DNA: TGTGCCAGCAGCTCCGGCTGGCGGGGGACGGGTCAGCCCCAGCATTTT

length: 13
V: TRBV5-4
D: TRBD1
size: -
J: TRBJ2-5
CDR3: CASSWDSQETQYF
DNA: TGTGCCAGCAGCTGGGACAGCCAAGAGACCCAGTACTTC

length: 14
V: TRBV15
D: -
size: -
J: TRBJ1-2
CDR3: CATSSPLREGAYTF
DNA: TGTGCCACCAGCAGTCCCTTACGGGAAGGAGCCTACACCTTC

length: 15
V: TRBV18
D: -
size: -
J: TRBJ2-5
CDR3: CASSPGAAPRETQYF
DNA: TGTGCCAGCTCACCAGGGGCAGCTCCTAGAGAGACCCAGTACTTC

length: 15
V: TRBV27
D: TRBD2
size: few
J: TRBJ2-1
CDR3: CASSWTSGAYNEQFF
DNA: TGTGCCAGCAGTTGGACTAGCGGGGCCTACAATGAGCAGTTCTTC

length: 13
V: TRBV28
D: -
size: -
J: TRBJ1-2
CDR3: CASSAGGAGGYTF
DNA: TGTGCCAGCAGTGCCGGAGGGGCGGGGGGCTACACCTTC

length: 14
V: TRBV7-3
D: TRBD2
size: -
J: TRBJ2-1
CDR3: CASSAGLDGNEQFF
DNA: TGTGCCAGCAGCGCAGGACTAGATGGCAATGAGCAGTTCTTC

length: 13
V: TRBV7-2
D: TRBD1
size: once
J: TRBJ2-5
CDR3: CASRAGGRQTQYF
DNA: TGTGCCAGCAGGGCAGGGGGCAGGCAGACCCAGTACTTC

length: 15
V: TRBV9
D: TRBD2
size: -
J: TRBJ2-3
CDR3: CASSPSGGAGDTQYF
DNA: TGTGCCAGCAGCCCTAGCGGGGGGGCTGGAGATACACAGTATTTT

length: 16
V: TRBV5-6
D: -
size: -
J: TRBJ1-6
CDR3: CASSRYGGGHSSPLHF
DNA: TGTGCCAGCAGCCGTTATGGGGGGGGGCATAGTTCACCCCTCCACTTT

length: 15
V: TRBV27
D: -
size: few
J: TRBJ2-6
CDR3: CASSSAASGANVLTF
DNA: TGTGCCAGCAGTTCAGCGGCATCTGGGGCCAACGTCCTGACTTTC

length: 15
V: TRBV2
D: -
size: -
J: TRBJ2-2
CDR3: CASSPRGTNTGELFF
DNA: TGTGCCAGCAGTCCTCGCGGAACAAACACCGGGGAGCTGTTTTTT